This T cell receptor (beta chain) was sequenced during a study of cytomegalovirus exposure and HLA in healthy donors. On this clone itself: Its target is not known.

The PCR ran on 60 Vbeta and 13 Jbeta primers. The method was immunoSEQ multiplex PCR; TCRdb's version includes in-frame clones alone and lacks a portion of them. The sample includes about 140,000 clones, around 84% seen only once; the top ten take over 2%. General study findings and limits: Sequencing likely generated an artifact that appeared as a cluster of highly shared sequence variants. Some V segments, TRBV6-2 and TRBV6-3 among them, were indistinguishable and were therefore excluded. Later work found most CMV-associated TCR beta chains apparently HLA-restricted. Compared with the roughly 700-donor mean, an Asian-associated ancestry cluster reportedly had fewer N-insertions, according to a later analysis.

CDR1 KGHSH and CDR2 LQKENI come from the germline V gene. V lost 5 bases and J lost 3, with 5 bases in between. The CDR3 sequence is 11 residues long. The receptor comes from a man aged 45 to 65 in good health and CMV-seronegative. The material sequenced was PBMCs. This sequence joins TRBV18 and TRBJ2-7, with unresolved D. The CDR3 is CASSGVYEQYF. For the CDR3, the DNA is TGTGCCAGCTCAGGAGTCTACGAGCAGTACTTC.